The following is a TCR beta chain sequence with its context. The CDR3 has 15 residues. The V end lost 1 base, the J end lost 4 bases, and 13 bases lay between the germline ends. Germline CDR1 and CDR2: LNHDA and SQIVND (reference sequence). These data are taken from a study of blood T cell repertoires in COVID-19. Repertoires were generated with immunoSEQ multiplex PCR, while TCRdb's copy carries only in-frame clones and drops some. The sample holds some 170,000 clones, 70% to 90% seen once. The specimen was peripheral blood. The TCR sequence derives from a human donor in a cohort sampled during active COVID-19. The chain couples TRBV19 to TRBJ1-1, with D unclear. The CDR3 DNA is TGTGCCAGTAGTATAGGGAGCCAATTAGGCACTGAAGCTTTCTTT. Translation: CASSIGSQLGTEAFF.